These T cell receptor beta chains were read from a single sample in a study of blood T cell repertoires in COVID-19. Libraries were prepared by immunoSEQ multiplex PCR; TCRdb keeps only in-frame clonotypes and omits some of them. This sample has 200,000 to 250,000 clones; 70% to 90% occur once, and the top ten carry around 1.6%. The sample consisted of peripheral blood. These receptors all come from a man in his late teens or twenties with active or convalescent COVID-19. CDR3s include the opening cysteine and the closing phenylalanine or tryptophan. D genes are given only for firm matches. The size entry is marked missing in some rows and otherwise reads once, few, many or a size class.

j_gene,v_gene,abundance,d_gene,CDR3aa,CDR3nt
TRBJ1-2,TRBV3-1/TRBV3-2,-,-,CASSQATLRGGYGYTF,TGTGCCAGCAGCCAAGCCACCTTACGGGGAGGCTATGGCTACACCTTC
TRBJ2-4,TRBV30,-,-,CAWSSGTLLAKNIQYF,TGTGCCTGGAGTTCCGGGACACTCCTAGCCAAAAACATTCAGTACTTC
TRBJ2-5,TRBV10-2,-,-,CASSFQQETQYF,TGCGCCAGCAGTTTCCAGCAAGAGACCCAGTACTTC
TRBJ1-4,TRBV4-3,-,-,CASSQDLRGAGEKLFF,TGCGCCAGCAGCCAAGATTTACGGGGGGCAGGGGAAAAACTGTTTTTT
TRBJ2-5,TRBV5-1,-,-,CASSLVLSGETQYF,TGCGCCAGCAGCTTGGTGCTCTCCGGGGAGACCCAGTACTTC
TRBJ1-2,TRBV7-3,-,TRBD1,CASSLGQDYGYTF,TGTGCCAGCAGCTTGGGACAGGACTATGGCTACACCTTC
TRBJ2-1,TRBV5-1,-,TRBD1,CASSPYPGQASNEQFF,TGCGCCAGCAGCCCCTACCCGGGACAGGCCAGCAATGAGCAGTTCTTC
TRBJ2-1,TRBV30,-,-,CAWSVSGASSYNEQFF,TGTGCCTGGAGTGTGTCTGGTGCCAGCTCCTACAATGAGCAGTTCTTC
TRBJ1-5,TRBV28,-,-,CASRVQGGGNQPQHF,TGTGCCAGCAGAGTACAGGGAGGGGGCAATCAGCCCCAGCATTTT
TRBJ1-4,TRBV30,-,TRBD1,CAWSLPTGGVNEKLFF,TGTGCCTGGAGCCTACCTACAGGGGGGGTTAATGAAAAACTGTTTTTT
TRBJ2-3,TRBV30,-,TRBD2,CAWKAGRTDTQYF,TGTGCCTGGAAAGCGGGACGAACAGATACGCAGTATTTT
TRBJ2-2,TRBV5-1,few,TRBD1,CASSSGQGAPNTGELFF,TGCGCCAGCAGCTCCGGACAGGGGGCGCCGAACACCGGGGAGCTGTTTTTT
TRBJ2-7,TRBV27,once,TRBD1,CASASQGAYEQYF,TGTGCCAGCGCCTCACAGGGGGCCTACGAGCAGTACTTC
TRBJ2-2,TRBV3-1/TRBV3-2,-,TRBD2,CASSRGGVGELFF,TGTGCCAGCAGCCGGGGGGGAGTTGGGGAGCTGTTTTTT
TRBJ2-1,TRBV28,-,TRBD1,CASNKQGANYNEQFF,TGTGCCAGCAACAAACAGGGGGCGAACTACAATGAGCAGTTCTTC
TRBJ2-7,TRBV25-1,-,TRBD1,CASSGTGTGVGEQYF,TGTGCCAGCAGTGGTACCGGGACAGGGGTTGGCGAGCAGTACTTC
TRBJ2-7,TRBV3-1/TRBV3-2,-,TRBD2,CASSVRLAGALLGPYEQYF,TGTGCCAGCAGCGTTCGGCTAGCGGGAGCTCTATTGGGGCCCTACGAGCAGTACTTC
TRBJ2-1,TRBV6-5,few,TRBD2,CASSPGTSGNNEQFF,TGTGCCAGCAGCCCCGGGACTAGCGGGAACAATGAGCAGTTCTTC
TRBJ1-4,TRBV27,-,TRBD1,CASSSAGTGGEKLFF,TGTGCCAGCAGTTCCGCCGGGACAGGTGGGGAAAAACTGTTTTTT
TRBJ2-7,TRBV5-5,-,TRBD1,CASSFTISQGAYEQYF,TGTGCCAGCAGCTTCACAATCTCACAGGGGGCCTACGAGCAGTACTTC
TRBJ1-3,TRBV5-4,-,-,CATRPGRGGNTIYF,TGTGCCACCCGCCCGGGGAGGGGAGGAAACACCATATATTTT
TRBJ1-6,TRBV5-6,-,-,CASSLVTGSPLHF,TGTGCCAGCAGCTTGGTGACGGGTTCACCCCTCCACTTT
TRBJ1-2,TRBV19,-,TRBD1,CASSIRQGPVYGYTF,TGTGCCAGTAGTATCCGACAGGGCCCAGTGTATGGCTACACCTTC
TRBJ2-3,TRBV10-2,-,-,CASSEGVVATQYF,TGCGCCAGCAGTGAAGGGGTCGTCGCTACGCAGTATTTT
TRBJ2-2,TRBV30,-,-,CAWSRQNTGELFF,TGTGCCTGGAGTCGACAGAACACCGGGGAGCTGTTTTTT
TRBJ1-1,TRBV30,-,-,CAWSSWGGNTEAFF,TGTGCCTGGAGCTCTTGGGGGGGGAACACTGAAGCTTTCTTT
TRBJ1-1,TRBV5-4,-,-,CASRQGGGEAFF,TGTGCCAGCAGACAGGGTGGGGGTGAAGCTTTCTTT
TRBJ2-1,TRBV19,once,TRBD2,CASSPLAGESYNEQFF,TGTGCCAGTAGTCCGCTAGCGGGAGAGTCCTACAATGAGCAGTTCTTC
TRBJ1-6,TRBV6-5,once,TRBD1,CATPTGSSYNSPLHF,TGTGCCACCCCGACAGGGAGCTCCTATAATTCACCCCTCCACTTT
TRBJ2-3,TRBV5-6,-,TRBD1,CASSHGTDSTDTQYF,TGTGCCAGCAGCCATGGGACAGACAGCACAGATACGCAGTATTTT
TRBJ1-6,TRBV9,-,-,CASSGEDSPGSPLHF,TGTGCCAGCAGCGGAGAGGACAGCCCTGGTTCACCCCTCCACTTT
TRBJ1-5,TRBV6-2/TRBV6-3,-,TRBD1,CASSSRSGQGNQPQHF,TGTGCCAGCAGTTCCCGGAGCGGACAGGGAAATCAGCCCCAGCATTTT
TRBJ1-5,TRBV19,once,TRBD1,CASGGWQGVYQPQHF,TGTGCCAGTGGCGGGTGGCAGGGGGTTTATCAGCCCCAGCATTTT
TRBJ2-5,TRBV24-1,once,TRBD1,CATSETTGTGIETQYF,TGTGCCACCAGTGAGACAACCGGGACAGGGATAGAGACCCAGTACTTC
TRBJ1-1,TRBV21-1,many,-,CASSKISGRHTEAFF,TGTGCCAGCAGCAAAATCTCAGGGCGGCACACTGAAGCTTTCTTT
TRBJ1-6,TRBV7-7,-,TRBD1,CASSFSREGQVSPRDESPLHF,TGTGCCAGCAGCTTTAGTAGGGAGGGACAGGTTTCCCCTAGGGATGAGTCACCCCTCCACTTT
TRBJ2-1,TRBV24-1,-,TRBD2,CATSDGLAHGNEQFF,TGTGCCACCAGTGATGGACTAGCTCACGGCAATGAGCAGTTCTTC
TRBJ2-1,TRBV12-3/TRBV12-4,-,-,CASTNYTQQFF,TGTGCCAGCACTAACTACACCCAGCAGTTCTTC
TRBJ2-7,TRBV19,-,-,CASSITTGSSYEQYF,TGTGCCAGTAGTATCACTACAGGTAGCTCCTACGAGCAGTACTTC
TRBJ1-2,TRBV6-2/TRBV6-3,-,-,CASSPLLALGTTNYGYTF,TGTGCCAGCAGCCCTCTTTTGGCCCTCGGGACAACAAACTATGGCTACACCTTC
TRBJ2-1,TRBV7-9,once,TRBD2,CASSPLAGGPTNEQFF,TGTGCCAGCAGCCCTCTAGCGGGAGGGCCTACAAATGAGCAGTTCTTC
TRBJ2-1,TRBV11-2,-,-,CASSFPGANEQFF,TGTGCCAGCAGCTTTCCGGGTGCCAATGAGCAGTTCTTC